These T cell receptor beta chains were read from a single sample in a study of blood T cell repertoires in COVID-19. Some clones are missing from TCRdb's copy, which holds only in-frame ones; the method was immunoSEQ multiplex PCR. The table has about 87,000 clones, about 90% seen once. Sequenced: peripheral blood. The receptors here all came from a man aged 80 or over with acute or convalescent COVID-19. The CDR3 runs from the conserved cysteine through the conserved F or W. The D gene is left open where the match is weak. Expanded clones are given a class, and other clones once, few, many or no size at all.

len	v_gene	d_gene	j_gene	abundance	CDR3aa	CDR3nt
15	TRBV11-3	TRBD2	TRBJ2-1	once	CASSLGSGSLGEQFF	TGTGCCAGCAGCTTAGGCAGCGGGAGTCTTGGTGAGCAGTTCTTC
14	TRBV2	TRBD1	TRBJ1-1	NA	CASSLQGRDSEAFF	TGTGCCAGCAGCCTACAGGGGCGAGATTCTGAAGCTTTCTTT
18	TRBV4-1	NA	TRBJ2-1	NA	CASSQHTSGPSSYNEQFF	TGCGCCAGCAGCCAACATACAAGCGGGCCTAGCTCCTACAATGAGCAGTTCTTC
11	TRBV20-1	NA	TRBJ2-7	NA	CSARPGYEQYF	TGCAGTGCTAGGCCGGGCTACGAGCAGTACTTC
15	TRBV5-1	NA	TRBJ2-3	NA	CASSLVLGSTDTQYF	TGCGCCAGCAGCTTGGTTCTAGGTAGCACAGATACGCAGTATTTT
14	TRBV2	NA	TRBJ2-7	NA	CASRTGTSTYEQYF	TGTGCCAGCAGAACCGGGACATCGACCTACGAGCAGTACTTC
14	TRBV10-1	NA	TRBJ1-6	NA	CASSEPGGNSPLHF	TGCGCCAGCAGTGAGCCGGGTGGGAATTCACCCCTCCACTTT
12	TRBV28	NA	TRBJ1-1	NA	CASSYPTGEAFF	TGTGCCAGCAGTTACCCGACAGGTGAAGCTTTCTTT
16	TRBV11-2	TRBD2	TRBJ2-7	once	CASSLVRGGSSYEQYF	TGTGCCAGCAGCTTAGTACGCGGGGGGAGCTCCTACGAGCAGTACTTC
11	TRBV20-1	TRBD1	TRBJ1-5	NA	CSATGGQPQHF	TGCAGTGCTACAGGGGGTCAGCCCCAGCATTTT
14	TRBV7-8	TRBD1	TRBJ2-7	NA	CASSGGTGAYEQYF	TGTGCCAGCAGTGGTGGGACAGGGGCTTACGAGCAGTACTTC
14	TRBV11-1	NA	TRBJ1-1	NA	CASSASTGNTEAFF	TGTGCCAGCAGCGCCTCGACAGGGAACACTGAAGCTTTCTTT
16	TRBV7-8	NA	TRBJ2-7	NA	CASSLTSGGSSYEQYF	TGTGCCAGCAGCTTAACGTCAGGGGGGAGCTCCTACGAGCAGTACTTC
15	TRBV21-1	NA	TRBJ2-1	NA	CASRSGTSGRYEQFF	TGTGCCAGCAGATCCGGGACTAGCGGGAGATATGAGCAGTTCTTC
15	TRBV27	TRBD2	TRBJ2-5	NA	CASSPGTSGAETQYF	TGTGCCAGCAGTCCAGGGACTAGCGGGGCGGAGACCCAGTACTTC
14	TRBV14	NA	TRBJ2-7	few	CASSQEVSSYEQYF	TGTGCCAGCAGCCAAGAAGTCAGCTCCTACGAGCAGTACTTC
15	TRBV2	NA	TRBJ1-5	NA	CASRGLGRSNQPQHF	TGTGCCAGCAGGGGCCTGGGGAGGAGCAATCAGCCCCAGCATTTT
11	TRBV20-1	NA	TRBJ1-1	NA	CSAEGNTEAFF	TGCAGTGCTGAGGGGAACACTGAAGCTTTCTTT
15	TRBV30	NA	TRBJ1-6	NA	CAWAEGQSYNSPLHF	TGTGCCTGGGCCGAGGGCCAGTCCTATAATTCACCCCTCCACTTT
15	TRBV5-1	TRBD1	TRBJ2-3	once	CASSSPGQAVDTQYF	TGCGCCAGCAGCTCCCCCGGACAGGCGGTAGATACGCAGTATTTT
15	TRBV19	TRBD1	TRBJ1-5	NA	CASSILGQGTQPQHF	TGTGCCAGTAGTATTCTCGGACAGGGAACTCAGCCCCAGCATTTT
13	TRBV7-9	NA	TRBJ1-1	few	CASSFQSNTEAFF	TGTGCCAGCAGCTTCCAATCGAACACTGAAGCTTTCTTT
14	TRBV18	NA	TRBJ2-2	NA	CASSPPTGNGELFF	TGTGCCAGCTCACCACCTACAGGGAACGGGGAGCTGTTTTTT
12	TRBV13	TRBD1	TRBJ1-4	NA	CASSFGTGGLFF	TGTGCCAGCAGCTTCGGGACAGGGGGACTGTTTTTT
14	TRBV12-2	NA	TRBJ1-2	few	CASRLAQVSDGYTF	TGTGCAAGTCGCTTAGCCCAAGTATCGGATGGCTACACCTTC
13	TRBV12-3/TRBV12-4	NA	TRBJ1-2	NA	CASNPGLFYGYTF	TGTGCCAGCAACCCTGGGCTCTTCTATGGCTACACCTTC
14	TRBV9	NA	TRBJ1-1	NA	CASSRGTSTGEAFF	TGTGCCAGCAGCCGTGGGACTTCCACGGGTGAAGCTTTCTTT
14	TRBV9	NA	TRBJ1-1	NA	CASSVAGIGTEAFF	TGTGCCAGCAGCGTAGCAGGGATCGGCACTGAAGCTTTCTTT
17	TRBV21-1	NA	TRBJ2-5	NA	CASSKRPGQECQETQYF	TGTGCCAGCAGCAAACGGCCCGGACAGGAGTGCCAAGAGACCCAGTACTTC
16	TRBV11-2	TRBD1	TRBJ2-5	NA	CASSPTPTGGRETQYF	TGTGCCAGCAGCCCCACCCCGACAGGGGGCCGGGAGACCCAGTACTTC
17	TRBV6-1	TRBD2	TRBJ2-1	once	CASSGLVAGPNYNEQFF	TGTGCCAGCAGTGGCCTGGTAGCGGGTCCTAACTACAATGAGCAGTTCTTC
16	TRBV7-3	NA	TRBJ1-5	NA	CASSVDRLYSNQPQHF	TGTGCCAGCAGCGTTGACAGACTTTATAGCAATCAGCCCCAGCATTTT
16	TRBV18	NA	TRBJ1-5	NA	CASSPVSAGGNQPQHF	TGTGCCAGCTCACCGGTGAGCGCGGGTGGCAATCAGCCCCAGCATTTT
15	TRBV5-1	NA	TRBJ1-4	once	CASSLASATNEKLFF	TGCGCCAGCAGCTTGGCGTCAGCAACTAATGAAAAACTGTTTTTT
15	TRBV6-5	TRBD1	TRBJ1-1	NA	CASRTSDRGNTEAFF	TGTGCCAGCAGAACCAGCGACAGGGGGAACACTGAAGCTTTCTTT
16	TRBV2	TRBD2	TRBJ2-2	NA	CASKTSTSGATGELFF	TGTGCCAGCAAGACCTCGACTAGCGGGGCTACCGGGGAGCTGTTTTTT
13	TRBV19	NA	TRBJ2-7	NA	CASSITGFNEQYF	TGTGCCAGTAGTATAACAGGGTTCAACGAGCAGTACTTC
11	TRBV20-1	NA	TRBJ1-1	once	CSAGEGGEAFF	TGCAGTGCCGGCGAAGGGGGTGAAGCTTTCTTT
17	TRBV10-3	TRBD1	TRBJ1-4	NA	CAISASRGTATNEKLFF	TGTGCCATCAGTGCGAGTCGGGGGACAGCAACTAATGAAAAACTGTTTTTT
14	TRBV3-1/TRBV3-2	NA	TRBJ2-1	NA	CASRGTLEYNEQFF	TGTGCCAGCAGGGGGACTCTAGAGTACAATGAGCAGTTCTTC
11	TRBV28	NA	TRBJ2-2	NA	CASVAVGELFF	TGTGCCAGCGTAGCGGTCGGGGAGCTGTTTTTT
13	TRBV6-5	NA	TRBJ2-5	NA	CASTSTGRETQYF	TGTGCCAGCACCAGTACTGGGAGGGAGACCCAGTACTTC
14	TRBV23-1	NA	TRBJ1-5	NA	CASSQSDEDQPQHF	TGCGCCAGCAGTCAATCTGACGAGGATCAGCCCCAGCATTTT
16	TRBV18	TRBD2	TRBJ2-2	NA	CASSPQGGRATGELFF	TGTGCCAGCTCACCACAAGGAGGGAGGGCCACCGGGGAGCTGTTTTTT
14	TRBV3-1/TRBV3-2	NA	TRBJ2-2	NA	CASSPGQKTGELFF	TGTGCCAGCAGCCCAGGACAGAAGACCGGGGAGCTGTTTTTT
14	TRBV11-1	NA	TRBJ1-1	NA	CASSLVGGSTEAFF	TGTGCCAGCAGCTTAGTGGGGGGGTCGACTGAAGCTTTCTTT
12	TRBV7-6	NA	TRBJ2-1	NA	CASSSHGNEQFF	TGTGCCAGCAGTAGCCACGGCAATGAGCAGTTCTTC
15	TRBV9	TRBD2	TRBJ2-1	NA	CASSELAGGYNEQFF	TGTGCCAGCAGCGAATTAGCGGGTGGATACAATGAGCAGTTCTTC
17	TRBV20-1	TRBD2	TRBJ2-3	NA	CSASASGGTPSTDTQYF	TGCAGTGCTAGTGCCAGCGGGGGGACTCCGAGCACAGATACGCAGTATTTT
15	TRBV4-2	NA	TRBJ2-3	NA	CASSQDDPRVDTQYF	TGTGCCAGCAGCCAAGATGACCCCCGGGTAGATACGCAGTATTTT
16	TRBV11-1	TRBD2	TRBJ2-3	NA	CASSPLTSDGEDTQYF	TGTGCCAGCAGCCCACTGACTAGCGATGGGGAAGATACGCAGTATTTT